The rows below give T cell receptor beta chains drawn from one sample of a study of blood T cell repertoires in COVID-19. Profiling relied on immunoSEQ multiplex PCR, and the TCRdb table lists in-frame clones only, not all of them. Here the sample spans about 300,000 clones, 65% to 90% being singletons. Sequences were obtained from PBMCs or T cells enriched from blood (not recorded which). These TCRs come from a man aged 25 to 45 who had recovered from COVID-19. CDR3s include the opening cysteine and the closing phenylalanine or tryptophan. The order of the fields is D gene, J gene, clone size, V gene, CDR3 protein, CDR3 DNA. The D gene is left open where the match is weak. Rows may omit the clone size; those that give it use once, few, many or a size class.

d_gene: -; j_gene: TRBJ2-7; abundance: few; v_gene: TRBV6-1; CDR3aa: CASSEVGISYEQYF; CDR3nt: TGTGCCAGCAGTGAAGTCGGGATCTCCTACGAGCAGTACTTC
d_gene: TRBD2; j_gene: TRBJ2-7; abundance: -; v_gene: TRBV10-1; CDR3aa: CASSPLGRIYEQYF; CDR3nt: TGCGCCAGCAGTCCCCTCGGGAGGATCTACGAGCAGTACTTC
d_gene: TRBD2; j_gene: TRBJ2-2; abundance: -; v_gene: TRBV7-9; CDR3aa: CASSTPPSGRATGELFF; CDR3nt: TGTGCCAGCAGCACCCCTCCTAGCGGGAGGGCCACCGGGGAGCTGTTTTTT
d_gene: -; j_gene: TRBJ1-6; abundance: -; v_gene: TRBV10-3; CDR3aa: CAISARDSPSFPHF; CDR3nt: TGTGCCATCAGTGCCCGGGACTCGCCGAGCTTTCCCCACTTT
d_gene: TRBD2; j_gene: TRBJ2-1; abundance: once; v_gene: TRBV3-1/TRBV3-2; CDR3aa: CASSETGLAGYYNEQFF; CDR3nt: TGTGCCAGCAGCGAAACGGGACTAGCGGGATATTACAATGAGCAGTTCTTC
d_gene: -; j_gene: TRBJ1-5; abundance: -; v_gene: TRBV4-1; CDR3aa: CASSREYRSGQPQHF; CDR3nt: TGCGCCAGCAGCCGAGAGTACAGGTCAGGGCAGCCCCAGCATTTT
d_gene: TRBD1; j_gene: TRBJ2-3; abundance: few; v_gene: TRBV4-2; CDR3aa: CASEDRGRTDTQYF; CDR3nt: TGTGCCAGTGAGGACAGGGGAAGGACAGATACGCAGTATTTT
d_gene: TRBD1; j_gene: TRBJ2-5; abundance: -; v_gene: TRBV4-2; CDR3aa: CASSQAAGQTGAAWTQYF; CDR3nt: TGTGCCAGCAGCCAAGCTGCGGGGCAGACAGGGGCCGCCTGGACCCAGTACTTC
d_gene: -; j_gene: TRBJ2-5; abundance: -; v_gene: TRBV30; CDR3aa: CAWSLETQYF; CDR3nt: TGTGCCTGGAGTCTAGAGACCCAGTACTTC
d_gene: -; j_gene: TRBJ2-3; abundance: -; v_gene: TRBV4-2; CDR3aa: CASSQGRGTDTQYF; CDR3nt: TGTGCCAGCAGCCAAGGCCGAGGCACAGATACGCAGTATTTT
d_gene: TRBD1; j_gene: TRBJ1-1; abundance: -; v_gene: TRBV19; CDR3aa: CASSTGQGVNTEAFF; CDR3nt: TGTGCCAGTAGTACGGGACAGGGGGTGAACACTGAAGCTTTCTTT
d_gene: -; j_gene: TRBJ2-1; abundance: -; v_gene: TRBV19; CDR3aa: CASIARNSYNEQFF; CDR3nt: TGTGCCAGTATAGCTCGTAACTCCTACAATGAGCAGTTCTTC
d_gene: -; j_gene: TRBJ2-7; abundance: few; v_gene: TRBV18; CDR3aa: CASSITGSEQYF; CDR3nt: TGTGCCAGCTCAATAACAGGAAGCGAGCAGTACTTC
d_gene: TRBD1; j_gene: TRBJ1-1; abundance: -; v_gene: TRBV19; CDR3aa: CASSPRTGGRNTEAFF; CDR3nt: TGTGCCAGTAGTCCTCGGACAGGGGGGAGGAACACTGAAGCTTTCTTT
d_gene: -; j_gene: TRBJ1-2; abundance: -; v_gene: TRBV6-1; CDR3aa: CASSEIGEDGYTF; CDR3nt: TGTGCCAGCAGTGAAATAGGGGAAGATGGCTACACCTTC
d_gene: -; j_gene: TRBJ1-3; abundance: -; v_gene: TRBV27; CDR3aa: CASSLSRDTLYTGNTIYF; CDR3nt: TGTGCCAGCAGTTTATCCCGGGACACCCTGTACACGGGAAACACCATATATTTT
d_gene: -; j_gene: TRBJ1-1; abundance: once; v_gene: TRBV7-9; CDR3aa: CASSLAQYTEAFF; CDR3nt: TGTGCCAGCAGCTTAGCACAGTACACTGAAGCTTTCTTT
d_gene: TRBD1; j_gene: TRBJ1-1; abundance: -; v_gene: TRBV30; CDR3aa: CAWKGRGLEAFF; CDR3nt: TGTGCCTGGAAGGGCAGGGGGCTAGAAGCTTTCTTT
d_gene: -; j_gene: TRBJ1-5; abundance: -; v_gene: TRBV20-1; CDR3aa: CSASSGSNQPQHF; CDR3nt: TGCAGTGCTAGTTCAGGTAGCAATCAGCCCCAGCATTTT
d_gene: -; j_gene: TRBJ1-1; abundance: -; v_gene: TRBV5-5; CDR3aa: CASSREGHEAFF; CDR3nt: TGTGCCAGCAGTCGGGAAGGGCATGAAGCTTTCTTT